This TCR beta chain was observed in a study of Graves' ophthalmopathy and Graves' hyperthyroidism. Points on this clonotype: Its antigen is not identified.

RNA transcripts provided the template for amplifying TCR beta CDR3 regions. HTBI primers were used in a first-round RT-PCR, which preceded a second-round multiplex PCR. TCRdb processed the multiplex PCR reads anew with MiXCR; each CDR3 protein has one entry. The sample gives a few hundred thousand distinct CDR3 sequences, approximately 35% of which show up once; about 4.1% is in the top ten. From germline, CDR1 is DFQATT and CDR2 SNEGSKA (reference sequence). This CDR3 has 15 amino acids. Study-wide points: Blood also carried most expanded thyroid clonotypes exceeding 0.001 frequency.

The chain carries TRBV20-1 and TRBJ2-5; possibly TRBD2 for D (6 bases). The last part of the DNA fits TRBJ2-1 better; the J call may be wrong. The receptor was derived from an adult man with Graves' hyperthyroidism. Input material: peripheral blood or thyroid tissue (not recorded which). As DNA, the CDR3 is TGCAGTGCTCCTACCTGGGGAGGCAGGGACAATGAGCAGTTCTTC. Its protein product is CSAPTWGGRDNEQFF.